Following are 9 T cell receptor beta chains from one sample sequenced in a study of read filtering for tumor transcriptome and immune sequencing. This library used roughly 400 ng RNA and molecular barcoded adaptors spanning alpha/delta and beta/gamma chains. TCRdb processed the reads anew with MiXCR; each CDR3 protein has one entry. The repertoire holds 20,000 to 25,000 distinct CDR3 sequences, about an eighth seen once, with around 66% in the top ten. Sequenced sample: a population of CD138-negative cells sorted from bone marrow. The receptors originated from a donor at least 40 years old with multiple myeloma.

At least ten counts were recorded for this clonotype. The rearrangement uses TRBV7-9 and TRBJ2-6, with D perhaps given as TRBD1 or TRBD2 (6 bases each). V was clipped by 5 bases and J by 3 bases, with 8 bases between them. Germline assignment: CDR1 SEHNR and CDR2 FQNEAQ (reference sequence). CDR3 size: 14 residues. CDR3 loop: CASSGGLGANVLTF. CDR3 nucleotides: TGTGCCAGCAGCGGGGGGCTTGGGGCCAACGTCCTGACTTTC. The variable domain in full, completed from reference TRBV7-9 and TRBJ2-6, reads DTGVSQNPRHKITKRGQNVTFRCDPISEHNRLYWYRQTLGQGPEFLTYFQNEAQLEKSRLLSDRFSAERPKGSFSTLEIQRTEQGDSAMYLCASSGGLGANVLTFGAGSRLTVL.

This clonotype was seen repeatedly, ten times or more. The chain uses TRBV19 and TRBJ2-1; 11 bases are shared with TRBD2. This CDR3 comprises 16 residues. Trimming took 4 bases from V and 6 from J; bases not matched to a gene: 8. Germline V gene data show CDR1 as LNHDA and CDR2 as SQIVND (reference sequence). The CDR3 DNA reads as TGTGCCAGTAGTAGTCGTTCTAGCGGGAGGAGCAATGAGCAGTTCTTC. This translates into CASSSRSSGRSNEQFF.

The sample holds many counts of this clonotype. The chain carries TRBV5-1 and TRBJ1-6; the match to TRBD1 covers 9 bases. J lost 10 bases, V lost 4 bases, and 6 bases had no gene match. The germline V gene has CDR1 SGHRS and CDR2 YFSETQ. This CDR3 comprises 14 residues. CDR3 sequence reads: CASSPRTGDSPLHF. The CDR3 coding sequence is TGCGCCAGCAGCCCCCGGACAGGGGACTCACCCCTCCACTTT. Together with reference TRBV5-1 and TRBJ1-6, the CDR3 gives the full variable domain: KAGVTQTPRYLIKTRGQQVTLSCSPISGHRSVSWYQQTPGQGLQFLFEYFSETQRNKGNFPGRFSGRQFSNSRSEMNVSTLELGDSALYLCASSPRTGDSPLHFGNGTRLTVT.

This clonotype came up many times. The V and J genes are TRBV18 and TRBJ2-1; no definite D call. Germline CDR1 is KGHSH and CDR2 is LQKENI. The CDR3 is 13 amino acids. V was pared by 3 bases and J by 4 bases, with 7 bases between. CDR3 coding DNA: TGTGCCAGCTCACCTGGGGATTACAATGAGCAGTTCTTC. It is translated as CASSPGDYNEQFF.

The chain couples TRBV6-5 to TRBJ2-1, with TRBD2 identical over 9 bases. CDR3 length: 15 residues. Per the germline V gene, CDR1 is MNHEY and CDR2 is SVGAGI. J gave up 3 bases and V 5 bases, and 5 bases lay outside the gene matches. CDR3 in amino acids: CASSQTSGLYNEQFF. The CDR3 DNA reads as TGTGCCAGCAGTCAGACTAGCGGCCTCTACAATGAGCAGTTCTTC.

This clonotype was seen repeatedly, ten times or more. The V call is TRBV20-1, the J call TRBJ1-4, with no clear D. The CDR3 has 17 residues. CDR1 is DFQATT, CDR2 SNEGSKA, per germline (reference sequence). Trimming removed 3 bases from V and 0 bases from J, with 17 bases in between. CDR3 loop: CSASEGGWGATNEKLFF. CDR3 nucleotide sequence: TGCAGTGCTAGCGAGGGTGGTTGGGGTGCAACTAATGAAAAACTGTTTTTT.

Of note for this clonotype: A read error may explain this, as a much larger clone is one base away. Here the CDR3 DNA reads TGTGCCACCGGACTAGATGAGGAGACCCAGCACTTC. It codes for CATGLDEETQHF. The chain is built from TRBV10-3 and TRBJ2-5; 7 nucleotides align to TRBD2. The germline CDR1 and CDR2 sequences are ENHRY and SYGVKD. The CDR3 is 12 residues long.

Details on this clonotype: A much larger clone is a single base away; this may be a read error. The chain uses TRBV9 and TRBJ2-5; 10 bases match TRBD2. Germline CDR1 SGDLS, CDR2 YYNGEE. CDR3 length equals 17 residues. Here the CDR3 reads CASSPDVLAGVLGTQDF. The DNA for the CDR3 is TGTGCCAGCAGCCCAGATGTCCTAGCGGGAGTTTTAGGGACCCAGGACTTC.

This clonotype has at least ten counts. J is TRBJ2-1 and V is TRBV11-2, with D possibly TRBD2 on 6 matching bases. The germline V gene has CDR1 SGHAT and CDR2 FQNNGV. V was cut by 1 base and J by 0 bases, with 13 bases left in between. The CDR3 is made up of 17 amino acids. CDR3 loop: CASSLVLAGLSYNEQFF. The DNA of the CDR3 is TGTGCCAGCAGCTTAGTCCTCGCGGGGCTCTCCTACAATGAGCAGTTCTTC.